The rows below give T cell receptor beta chains drawn from one sample of a study of T-cell memory formation after mild COVID-19. TCRdb independently ran MiXCR on the 5' RACE reads; one entry per CDR3 protein. The repertoire includes hundreds of thousands of distinct CDR3 sequences, roughly 14% of them detected once, and roughly 22% sits in the top ten. Sequencing input: PBMCs or a T cell subset sorted from them (not recorded which). The receptors were sampled from a man younger than 35 who had mild COVID-19 (a few samples of this study predate the infection). Cell type and time point are not known. The CDR3 runs from the conserved cysteine through the conserved F or W. Each record gives: D gene, clone size, J gene, V gene, CDR3 protein, CDR3 DNA. The D gene is left open where the match is weak. A clone size is listed for some rows: how often the clone was seen (once, few, many), or a class if it is expanded.

d_call: -
clone_size: -
j_call: TRBJ1-1
v_call: TRBV29-1
cdr3_aa: CSVDRVLTNTEAFF
cdr3_nt: TGCAGCGTGGACCGGGTCCTCACGAACACTGAAGCTTTCTTT

d_call: TRBD2
clone_size: -
j_call: TRBJ2-3
v_call: TRBV27
cdr3_aa: CASSLQLAGGPTDTQYF
cdr3_nt: TGTGCCAGCAGTTTACAGCTAGCGGGGGGGCCAACAGATACGCAGTATTTT

d_call: TRBD1
clone_size: -
j_call: TRBJ2-2
v_call: TRBV29-1
cdr3_aa: CSYRQGTGELFF
cdr3_nt: TGCAGCTACCGACAGGGGACCGGGGAGCTGTTTTTT

d_call: -
clone_size: few
j_call: TRBJ1-5
v_call: TRBV13
cdr3_aa: CASSKGRRSNQPQHF
cdr3_nt: TGTGCCAGCAGCAAAGGGCGGCGGAGCAATCAGCCCCAGCATTTT

d_call: -
clone_size: few
j_call: TRBJ2-3
v_call: TRBV7-9
cdr3_aa: CASSPRTEPTDTQYF
cdr3_nt: TGTGCCAGCAGCCCCAGGACGGAGCCCACAGATACGCAGTATTTT

d_call: -
clone_size: few
j_call: TRBJ2-2
v_call: TRBV7-2
cdr3_aa: CASSRGGGDTGELFF
cdr3_nt: TGTGCCAGCAGCCGGGGAGGGGGCGACACCGGGGAGCTGTTTTTT

d_call: -
clone_size: many
j_call: TRBJ2-1
v_call: TRBV7-2
cdr3_aa: CASSLGPQGLGNEQFF
cdr3_nt: TGTGCCAGCAGCTTGGGTCCCCAGGGGCTGGGCAATGAGCAGTTCTTC

d_call: TRBD2
clone_size: -
j_call: TRBJ2-3
v_call: TRBV15
cdr3_aa: CATSRAGASGGPGDTQYF
cdr3_nt: TGTGCCACCAGCAGAGCAGGGGCTAGCGGGGGGCCCGGGGATACGCAGTATTTT

d_call: -
clone_size: -
j_call: TRBJ2-1
v_call: TRBV19
cdr3_aa: CAVKGRSYNEQFF
cdr3_nt: TGTGCCGTAAAGGGACGATCCTACAATGAGCAGTTCTTC

d_call: TRBD1
clone_size: few
j_call: TRBJ1-1
v_call: TRBV5-6
cdr3_aa: CASSLGGFEAFF
cdr3_nt: TGTGCCAGCAGCCTAGGGGGCTTTGAAGCTTTCTTT

d_call: -
clone_size: -
j_call: TRBJ2-3
v_call: TRBV6-6
cdr3_aa: CASSYNGGLLNTQYF
cdr3_nt: TGTGCCAGCAGCTACAATGGGGGTCTACTAAATACGCAGTATTTT

d_call: TRBD2
clone_size: few
j_call: TRBJ2-3
v_call: TRBV11-2
cdr3_aa: CASSLLAGGSDTQYF
cdr3_nt: TGTGCCAGCAGCTTATTAGCGGGGGGGTCGGATACGCAGTATTTT

d_call: -
clone_size: few
j_call: TRBJ2-1
v_call: TRBV6-2/TRBV6-3
cdr3_aa: CASSYGWNEQFF
cdr3_nt: TGTGCCAGCAGTTACGGGTGGAATGAGCAGTTCTTC

d_call: -
clone_size: -
j_call: TRBJ2-5
v_call: TRBV11-2
cdr3_aa: CASSLVSTQETQYF
cdr3_nt: TGTGCCAGCAGCTTAGTCTCTACCCAAGAGACCCAGTACTTC

d_call: TRBD2
clone_size: -
j_call: TRBJ2-1
v_call: TRBV3-1
cdr3_aa: CASRSGGADEQFF
cdr3_nt: TGTGCCAGCAGAAGCGGGGGGGCGGATGAGCAGTTCTTC

d_call: TRBD2
clone_size: few
j_call: TRBJ2-5
v_call: TRBV20-1
cdr3_aa: CSARDAGGPETQYF
cdr3_nt: TGCAGTGCTAGGGATGCGGGGGGGCCGGAGACCCAGTACTTC

d_call: -
clone_size: few
j_call: TRBJ2-1
v_call: TRBV20-1
cdr3_aa: CSATRDTGVNEQFF
cdr3_nt: TGCAGTGCCACACGAGACACGGGGGTCAATGAGCAGTTCTTC

d_call: -
clone_size: many
j_call: TRBJ1-2
v_call: TRBV15
cdr3_aa: CATSRGGLLQGGYTF
cdr3_nt: TGTGCCACCAGCAGGGGGGGTCTACTTCAGGGAGGCTACACCTTC

d_call: -
clone_size: -
j_call: TRBJ2-1
v_call: TRBV7-8
cdr3_aa: CASTRAGRVLTYEQFF
cdr3_nt: TGTGCCAGCACCAGAGCCGGCAGGGTATTGACATATGAGCAGTTCTTC

d_call: -
clone_size: few
j_call: TRBJ2-7
v_call: TRBV5-1
cdr3_aa: CASSSTGLPPREQYF
cdr3_nt: TGCGCCAGCAGCTCCACGGGACTGCCACCGCGAGAGCAGTACTTC

d_call: TRBD1
clone_size: few
j_call: TRBJ2-2
v_call: TRBV5-1
cdr3_aa: CASSPTTGWTGELFF
cdr3_nt: TGCGCCAGCAGCCCCACGACAGGGTGGACCGGGGAGCTGTTTTTT

d_call: -
clone_size: few
j_call: TRBJ1-3
v_call: TRBV18
cdr3_aa: CASSPRGISGNTIYF
cdr3_nt: TGTGCCAGCTCACCTCGAGGGATCTCTGGAAACACCATATATTTT

d_call: TRBD1
clone_size: -
j_call: TRBJ2-3
v_call: TRBV2
cdr3_aa: CASSDGTGVNSTDTQYF
cdr3_nt: TGTGCCAGCAGTGATGGGACAGGGGTAAATAGCACAGATACGCAGTATTTT

d_call: -
clone_size: few
j_call: TRBJ1-1
v_call: TRBV9
cdr3_aa: CASSAVPGTEAFF
cdr3_nt: TGTGCCAGCAGCGCCGTGCCTGGGACTGAAGCTTTCTTT

d_call: -
clone_size: few
j_call: TRBJ2-2
v_call: TRBV7-6
cdr3_aa: CASSLAVEIAGETGELFF
cdr3_nt: TGTGCCAGCAGCTTAGCAGTCGAGATAGCAGGGGAGACCGGGGAGCTGTTTTTT

d_call: -
clone_size: -
j_call: TRBJ1-5
v_call: TRBV24-1
cdr3_aa: CATPRLTGRRVSNQPQHF
cdr3_nt: TGTGCCACCCCAAGGCTGACAGGAAGAAGAGTTAGCAATCAGCCCCAGCATTTT

d_call: -
clone_size: -
j_call: TRBJ2-1
v_call: TRBV7-3
cdr3_aa: CASSRDTGNEQFF
cdr3_nt: TGTGCCAGCAGCCGCGATACTGGGAATGAGCAGTTCTTC

d_call: TRBD2
clone_size: -
j_call: TRBJ2-3
v_call: TRBV5-4
cdr3_aa: CASSLSLAGADTQYF
cdr3_nt: TGTGCCAGCAGCTTATCGCTAGCGGGGGCGGATACGCAGTATTTT

d_call: -
clone_size: -
j_call: TRBJ2-1
v_call: TRBV28
cdr3_aa: CASSSATGSSYNEQFF
cdr3_nt: TGTGCCAGCAGTTCGGCCACTGGGAGCTCCTACAATGAGCAGTTCTTC

d_call: TRBD1
clone_size: many
j_call: TRBJ2-7
v_call: TRBV9
cdr3_aa: CASSPRQGAYEQYF
cdr3_nt: TGCGCCAGCAGCCCCCGACAGGGGGCGTACGAGCAGTACTTC

d_call: -
clone_size: -
j_call: TRBJ2-6
v_call: TRBV5-5
cdr3_aa: CASSIGLGANVLTF
cdr3_nt: TGTGCCAGCAGCATCGGTCTCGGGGCCAACGTCCTGACTTTC

d_call: -
clone_size: -
j_call: TRBJ2-3
v_call: TRBV7-9
cdr3_aa: CASSLTGRRGTDTQYF
cdr3_nt: TGTGCCAGCAGCTTAACAGGACGGAGGGGGACAGATACGCAGTATTTT

d_call: TRBD2
clone_size: -
j_call: TRBJ2-1
v_call: TRBV11-3
cdr3_aa: CASSPGGGLSYNEQFF
cdr3_nt: TGTGCCAGCAGCCCCGGCGGGGGGTTGTCCTACAATGAGCAGTTCTTC

d_call: -
clone_size: many
j_call: TRBJ2-3
v_call: TRBV5-1
cdr3_aa: CASSLDRRTDTQYF
cdr3_nt: TGCGCCAGCAGCTTGGACAGACGCACAGATACGCAGTATTTT

d_call: -
clone_size: few
j_call: TRBJ1-1
v_call: TRBV27
cdr3_aa: CASGSRGWGGYTEAFF
cdr3_nt: TGTGCCAGCGGATCCCGGGGCTGGGGGGGATACACTGAAGCTTTCTTT

d_call: -
clone_size: -
j_call: TRBJ1-1
v_call: TRBV6-2/TRBV6-3
cdr3_aa: CATQETGMNTEAFF
cdr3_nt: TGTGCCACCCAAGAGACAGGAATGAACACTGAAGCTTTCTTT

d_call: -
clone_size: -
j_call: TRBJ1-1
v_call: TRBV7-8
cdr3_aa: CASSLEGPGVAFF
cdr3_nt: TGTGCCAGCAGCTTAGAGGGGCCGGGGGTAGCTTTCTTT

d_call: -
clone_size: few
j_call: TRBJ1-1
v_call: TRBV5-1
cdr3_aa: CASSLDGATEAFF
cdr3_nt: TGCGCCAGCAGCTTGGACGGGGCCACTGAAGCTTTCTTT

d_call: TRBD1
clone_size: few
j_call: TRBJ1-1
v_call: TRBV20-1
cdr3_aa: CSASWTGDTEAFF
cdr3_nt: TGCAGTGCTAGTTGGACAGGGGACACTGAAGCTTTCTTT

d_call: -
clone_size: few
j_call: TRBJ2-1
v_call: TRBV6-2/TRBV6-3
cdr3_aa: CASSYNRGRYEQFF
cdr3_nt: TGTGCCAGCAGTTACAATCGAGGGAGGTATGAGCAGTTCTTC

d_call: TRBD1
clone_size: -
j_call: TRBJ2-3
v_call: TRBV29-1
cdr3_aa: CSVEADRELTDTQYF
cdr3_nt: TGCAGCGTTGAAGCCGACAGGGAATTAACAGATACGCAGTATTTT

d_call: -
clone_size: -
j_call: TRBJ2-1
v_call: TRBV7-9
cdr3_aa: CASSPQAGGLANEQFF
cdr3_nt: TGTGCCAGCAGCCCCCAAGCAGGAGGTCTCGCCAATGAGCAGTTCTTC

d_call: -
clone_size: few
j_call: TRBJ2-5
v_call: TRBV30
cdr3_aa: CAWSVSVETQYF
cdr3_nt: TGTGCCTGGAGTGTTTCAGTCGAGACCCAGTACTTC

d_call: -
clone_size: -
j_call: TRBJ2-1
v_call: TRBV5-1
cdr3_aa: CASSLRQGLKGNEQFF
cdr3_nt: TGCGCCAGCAGCTTGCGTCAGGGGCTAAAAGGCAATGAGCAGTTCTTC

d_call: TRBD2
clone_size: few
j_call: TRBJ2-5
v_call: TRBV7-6
cdr3_aa: CASTSLGLAPQETQYF
cdr3_nt: TGTGCCAGCACCTCCCTTGGACTAGCACCCCAAGAGACCCAGTACTTC